This TCR beta chain was retrieved from a study of response to subunit inactivated influenza vaccine. Study-wide findings and caveats: Authors suggested that a seasonal influenza vaccination recruits few new T cells each time.

Points on this clonotype: Antigen: not known.

TCRdb ran MiXCR on the RT-PCR reads and lists one entry per CDR3 protein. The sample consists of over 800,000 distinct CDR3 sequences, about 20% of them appearing once. This specimen was PBMCs from blood, taken around 5 days after vaccination. This TCR was sampled from a man aged 50-60 years who received an inactivated influenza vaccine.

In DNA, the CDR3 is TGTGCCAGCAGCAAAGCCGGCGGGGGTACAGATACGCAGTATTTT. Translated: CASSKAGGGTDTQYF. The chain recombines TRBV21-1 with TRBJ2-3; the table's D gene call, TRBD1, was not cross checked with the DNA. TRBV21-1 is labeled a pseudogene. CDR3 length equals 15 residues.